The T cell receptor (beta chain) described here comes from a study of T cell clusters in autoimmune cytopenias (dated by TCRdb to between 2019 and 2020). Notes on the research overall: The median TRB sequencing depth was 50,000 to 60,000 reads per sample, and the median number of distinct TRB clonotypes was roughly 2,400 per sample. In autoimmune cytopenia patients, peripheral blood TRB and IGH repertoires were sequenced during active disease and over treatment follow-up, together with healthy, CLL and autoimmune hepatitis controls. The study aimed to test whether autoimmune cytopenia patients carry a disease-specific immune repertoire signature usable as a blood-based biomarker. General conclusions and limits of the study: The T cell clusters were defined only in silico, and the functional role of the clusters was left to be validated experimentally. Roughly 2.9-fold more exclusive TRB clusters were observed in healthy donors than in active autoimmune hepatitis patients, consistent with an autoimmunity-wide signature. In the comparison of secondary cytopenia with CLL, the cluster-lack signature was not observed, apparently because the dominant lymphoma-associated repertoire masked the signature. TRB repertoire shifts, with less even repertoires observed in secondary cytopenia and CLL, were mostly attributed to lymphoma bias rather than autoimmunity. GLIPH results suggested that primary autoimmune cytopenia patients were missing physiological T cell clusters, with 51 clusters found only in healthy donors compared with approximately 16 found only in patients.

To note about this clonotype: It lacks a known antigen.

The CDR3 goes from the cysteine to the phenylalanine over 14 residues. DNA is not recorded here. CDR1 and CDR2 (DFQATT, SNEGSKA) derive from the germline V gene (reference sequence). For each sample, TRB amplification used approximately 260 ng of peripheral blood genomic DNA, equal to approximately 37,500 genome equivalents. To amplify TRB rearrangements, a touch-down multiplex PCR protocol was run with the TRB-A and TRB-B primer pools combined in a single tube. Illumina adapters and sample indices were added to the amplicons through two consecutive PCR reactions performed with Phusion HS II polymerase. Amplicons were gel-purified with the NucleoSpin Gel and PCR Clean-up kit, then quantified by Qubit and quality-checked on an Agilent 2100 Bioanalyzer. Sequencing of the libraries was performed on an Illumina MiSeq with 600-cycle, single-indexed, paired-end runs. For the original study's pipeline: MiXCR version 2.1.12, together with the default MiXCR reference library, was used to align and assemble the TRB reads. A clone was defined by each unique CDR3 nucleotide sequence, and the analysis included only productive sequences with two or more reads. To assess repertoire diversity, an R script computed alpha-parameterized diversity profiles (alpha 0 to 5), which included the Shannon (alpha 1) and Simpson (alpha 2) indices. The tcR package was used to compute combinatorial TRB VJ usage, which was then compared between cohorts by principal component analysis with ade4. TCRbeta CDR3s were clustered with GLIPH on cohort pairs matched by age and read depth, and cluster frequencies were compared by Wilcoxon test. Each entry corresponds to one CDR3 protein sequence from reads that TCRdb reprocessed, and DNA is not given. In this record, the V and J calls reflect TCRdb's handling and not the investigators' own analysis. The sample table records 1,200 to 1,500 distinct CDR3 sequences. The ten largest clones represent about 50% of the sample.

The chain is made from TRBV20-1 and TRBJ2-1; the D call of TRBD2 rests on TCRdb alone, since no DNA is present to check it. Sequenced: peripheral blood. The receptor's source is a human donor with an autoimmune cytopenia or autoimmune hepatitis (not recorded which). The CDR3 protein sequence reads: CSASASGSNNEQFF.